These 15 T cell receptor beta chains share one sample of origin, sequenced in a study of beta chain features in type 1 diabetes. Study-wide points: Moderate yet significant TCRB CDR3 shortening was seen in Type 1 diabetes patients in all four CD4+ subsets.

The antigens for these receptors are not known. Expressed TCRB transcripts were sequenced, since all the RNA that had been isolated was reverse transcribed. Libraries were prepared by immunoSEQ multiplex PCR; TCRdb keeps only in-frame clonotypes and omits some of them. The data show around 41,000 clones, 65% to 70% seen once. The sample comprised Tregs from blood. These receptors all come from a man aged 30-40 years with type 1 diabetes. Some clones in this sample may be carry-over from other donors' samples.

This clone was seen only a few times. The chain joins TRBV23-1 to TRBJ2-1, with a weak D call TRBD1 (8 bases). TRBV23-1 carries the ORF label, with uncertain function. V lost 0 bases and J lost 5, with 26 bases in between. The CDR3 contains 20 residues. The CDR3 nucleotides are TGCGCCAGCAGTCAATCTACGGACAGGGCGATACTAGCGATCCACAATGAGCAGTTCTTC. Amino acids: CASSQSTDRAILAIHNEQFF.

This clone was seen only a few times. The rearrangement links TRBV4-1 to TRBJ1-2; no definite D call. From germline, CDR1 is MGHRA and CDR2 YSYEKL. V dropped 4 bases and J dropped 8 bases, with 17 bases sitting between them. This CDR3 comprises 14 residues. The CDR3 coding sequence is TGCGCCAGCAGCCCCCGTCGGGCAGGAGGGGGCTACACCTTC. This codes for CASSPRRAGGGYTF.

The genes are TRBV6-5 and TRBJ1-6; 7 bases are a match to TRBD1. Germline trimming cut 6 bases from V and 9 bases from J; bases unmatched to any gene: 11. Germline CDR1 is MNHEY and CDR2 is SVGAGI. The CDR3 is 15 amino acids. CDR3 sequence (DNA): TGTGCCAGCAGACCCCTACAGGGGTACAGTTCACCCCTCCACTTT. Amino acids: CASRPLQGYSSPLHF.

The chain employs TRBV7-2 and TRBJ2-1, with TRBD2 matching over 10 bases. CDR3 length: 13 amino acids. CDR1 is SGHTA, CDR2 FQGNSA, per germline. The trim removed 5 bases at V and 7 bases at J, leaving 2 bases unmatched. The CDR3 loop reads CASSKRGGNEQFF. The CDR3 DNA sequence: TGTGCCAGCAGCAAGCGGGGGGGGAATGAGCAGTTCTTC.

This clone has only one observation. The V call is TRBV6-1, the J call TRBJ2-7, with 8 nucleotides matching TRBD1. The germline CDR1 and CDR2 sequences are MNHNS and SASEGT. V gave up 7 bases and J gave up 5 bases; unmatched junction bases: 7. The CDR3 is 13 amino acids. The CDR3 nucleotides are TGTGCCAGCAACGGACAGGGTTTGCACGAGCAGTACTTC. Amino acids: CASNGQGLHEQYF.

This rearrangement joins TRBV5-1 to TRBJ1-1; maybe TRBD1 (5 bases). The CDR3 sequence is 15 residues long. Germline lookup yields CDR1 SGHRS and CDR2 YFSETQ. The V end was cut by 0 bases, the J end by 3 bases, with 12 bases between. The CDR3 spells CASSLAGGWDTEAFF. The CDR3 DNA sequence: TGCGCCAGCAGCTTGGCGGGGGGATGGGACACTGAAGCTTTCTTT.

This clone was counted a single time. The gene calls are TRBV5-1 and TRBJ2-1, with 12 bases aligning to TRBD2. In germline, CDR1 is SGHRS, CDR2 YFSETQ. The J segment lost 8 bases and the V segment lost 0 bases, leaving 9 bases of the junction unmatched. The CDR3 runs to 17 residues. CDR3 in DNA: TGCGCCAGCAGCTTGGGACGACTAGCGGGGGAACGCGATGAGCAGTTCTTC. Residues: CASSLGRLAGERDEQFF.

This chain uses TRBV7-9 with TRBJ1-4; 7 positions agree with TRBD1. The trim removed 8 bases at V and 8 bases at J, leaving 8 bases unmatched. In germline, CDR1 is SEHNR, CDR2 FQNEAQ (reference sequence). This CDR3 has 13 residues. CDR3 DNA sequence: TGTGCCAGCCAACGACAGGGTGGGGAAAAACTGTTTTTT. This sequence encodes CASQRQGGEKLFF.

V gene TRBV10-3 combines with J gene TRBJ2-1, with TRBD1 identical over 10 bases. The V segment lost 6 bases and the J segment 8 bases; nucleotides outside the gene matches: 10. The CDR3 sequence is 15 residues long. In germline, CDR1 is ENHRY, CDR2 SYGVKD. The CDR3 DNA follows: TGTGCCATCAGGAGCCGGGACAGGGGCAAGGATGAGCAGTTCTTC. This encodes CAIRSRDRGKDEQFF.

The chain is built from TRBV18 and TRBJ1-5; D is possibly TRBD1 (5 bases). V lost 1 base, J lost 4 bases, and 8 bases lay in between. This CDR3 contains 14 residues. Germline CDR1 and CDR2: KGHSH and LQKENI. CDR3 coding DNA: TGTGCCAGCTCACCACGACAGATTAATCAGCCCCAGCATTTT. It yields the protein CASSPRQINQPQHF.

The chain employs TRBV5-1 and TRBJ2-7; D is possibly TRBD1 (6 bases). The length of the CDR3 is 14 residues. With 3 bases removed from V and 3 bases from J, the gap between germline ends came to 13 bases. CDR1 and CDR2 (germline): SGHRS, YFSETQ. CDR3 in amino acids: CASSSQGRYYEQYF. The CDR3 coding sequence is TGCGCCAGCAGCTCACAGGGTAGATACTACGAGCAGTACTTC.

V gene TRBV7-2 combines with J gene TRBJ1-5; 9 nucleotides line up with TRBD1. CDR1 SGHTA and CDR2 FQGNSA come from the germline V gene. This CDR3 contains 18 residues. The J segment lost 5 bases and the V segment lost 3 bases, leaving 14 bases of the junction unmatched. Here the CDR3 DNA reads TGTGCCAGCAGCTTCGAAGAGATAGAAGGGACAGGGTATCAGCCCCAGCATTTT. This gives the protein CASSFEEIEGTGYQPQHF.

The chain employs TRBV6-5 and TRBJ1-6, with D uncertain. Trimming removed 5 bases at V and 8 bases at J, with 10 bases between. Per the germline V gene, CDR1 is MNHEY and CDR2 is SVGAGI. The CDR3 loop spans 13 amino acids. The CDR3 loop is CASSRTEDSPLHF. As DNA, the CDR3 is TGTGCCAGCAGTCGGACTGAAGATTCACCCCTCCACTTT.

This chain's CDR3 is CASSPERESTGELFF. CDR3 in DNA: TGTGCCAGCTCACCAGAGCGGGAGAGCACCGGGGAGCTGTTTTTT. The chain links TRBV18 to TRBJ2-2; 8 nucleotides align to TRBD2. With V trimmed by 2 bases and J by 4 bases, 3 bases remained unmatched. Per germline, CDR1 KGHSH and CDR2 LQKENI. The CDR3 sequence is 15 residues long.

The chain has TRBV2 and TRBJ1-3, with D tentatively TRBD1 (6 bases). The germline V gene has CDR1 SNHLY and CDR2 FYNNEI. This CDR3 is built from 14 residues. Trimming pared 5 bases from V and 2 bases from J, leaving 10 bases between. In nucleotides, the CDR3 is TGTGCCAGCAGTCGAACAGGGCCTGGAAACACCATATATTTT. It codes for CASSRTGPGNTIYF.